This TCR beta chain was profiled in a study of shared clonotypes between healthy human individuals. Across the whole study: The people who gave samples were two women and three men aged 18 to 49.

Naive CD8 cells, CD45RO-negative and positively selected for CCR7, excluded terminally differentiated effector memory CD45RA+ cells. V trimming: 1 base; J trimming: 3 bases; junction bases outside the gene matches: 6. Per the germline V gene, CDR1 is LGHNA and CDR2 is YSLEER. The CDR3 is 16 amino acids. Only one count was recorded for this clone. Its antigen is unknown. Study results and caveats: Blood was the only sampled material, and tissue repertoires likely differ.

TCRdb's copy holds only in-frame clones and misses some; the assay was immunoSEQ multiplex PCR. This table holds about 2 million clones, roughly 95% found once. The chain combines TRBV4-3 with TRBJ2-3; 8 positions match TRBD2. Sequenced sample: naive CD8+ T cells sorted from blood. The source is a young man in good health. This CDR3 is CASSQGNGRGTDTQYF. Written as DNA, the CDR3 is TGCGCCAGCAGCCAAGGGAACGGGAGGGGTACAGATACGCAGTATTTT.